This note documents a single T cell receptor beta chain sequence. What it binds is not known. Analysis merged second doses at about 4 or about 12 weeks. The data stem from a study of T cell responses to AZD1222 COVID-19 vaccine. The repertoire was sequenced with immunoSEQ multiplex PCR; TCRdb's copy has only in-frame clones and lacks some. The sample has 45,000 to 70,000 clones; roughly 90% are singletons. The germline V gene encodes CDR1 SGHTS and CDR2 YDEGEE. V lost 0 bases and J lost 5, with 6 bases in between. The CDR3 extends over 13 amino acids. Study-wide results and limits: There were mostly white British donors and more females than males, and clonal diversity was possibly underestimated. Only after the peak T cell response were repertoires sampled.

The specimen was peripheral blood, collected 28 days after the second AZD1222 dose. This chain connects TRBV5-8 to TRBJ1-5; D is unclear. This clonotype was sampled from an adult who received the AZD1222 COVID-19 vaccine. CDR3 DNA: TGTGCCAGCAGCTTGGCCCAGCATCAGCCCCAGCATTTT. Translation: CASSLAQHQPQHF.